These 17 T cell receptor beta chains came from one sample sequenced in a study of blood T cell repertoires in COVID-19. Sequencing used immunoSEQ multiplex PCR; TCRdb keeps in-frame clones, though not all of them. The sample consists of about 290,000 clones, around nine tenths of them appearing once. The specimen sequenced was peripheral blood. The receptors shown here come from a woman aged 40-49 years who had recovered from COVID-19.

The J gene is TRBJ1-1, the V gene TRBV5-1; D might be TRBD1 (5 bases). Germline values: CDR1 SGHRS, CDR2 YFSETQ. The CDR3 contains 15 residues. Trimming pared 2 bases from V and 1 base from J, leaving 12 bases between. This chain's CDR3 is CASSLMAGQNTEAFF. The DNA of the CDR3 is TGCGCCAGCAGCTTAATGGCAGGGCAGAACACTGAAGCTTTCTTT.

This chain connects TRBV5-5 to TRBJ1-2, with D perhaps TRBD1 (5 bases). CDR3 length: 15 residues. The ends were cut back, 2 bases at V and 7 bases at J, with 18 bases in the middle. The V gene's germline CDR1 is SGHKS and CDR2 YYEKEE (reference sequence). CDR3 amino acids: CASSFLGDARGGYTF. The CDR3 DNA reads TGTGCCAGCAGCTTTCTTGGGGACGCGCGGGGTGGCTACACCTTC.

The chain uses TRBV27 and TRBJ2-7; 10 positions match TRBD1. The ends lost 5 bases at V and 4 bases at J; junction bases unmatched: 5. The CDR3 is 14 residues long. Germline CDR1 is MNHEY and CDR2 is SMNVEV (reference sequence). The CDR3 DNA follows: TGTGCCAGCAGTCCCCGACAGGGGGCGTACGAGCAGTACTTC. Protein product: CASSPRQGAYEQYF.

The rearrangement links TRBV6-5 to TRBJ2-7; 12 positions agree with TRBD2. Germline trimming cut 2 bases from V and 4 bases from J; bases unmatched to any gene: 3. The CDR3 has 15 amino acids. Germline assignment: CDR1 MNHEY and CDR2 SVGAGI. CDR3 in DNA: TGTGCCAGCAGTTACGCTACTAGCGGGGGGTACGAGCAGTACTTC. The encoded protein is CASSYATSGGYEQYF.

The chain carries TRBV3-1 (or the pseudogene TRBV3-2) and TRBJ2-1, with D tentatively TRBD2 (6 bases). CDR1 is LGHDT, CDR2 YNNKEL, per germline (reference sequence). Trimming left V 4 bases short and J 0 bases short, with 10 bases between. CDR3 length: 15 residues. For the CDR3, the DNA is TGTGCCAGCAGCCTGGGACTCGGCTCCTACAATGAGCAGTTCTTC. This sequence encodes CASSLGLGSYNEQFF.

CDR3 in amino acids: CASSGDSYNEQFF. The CDR3 DNA reads TGTGCCAGCAGCGGGGACAGCTACAATGAGCAGTTCTTC. J is TRBJ2-1 and V is TRBV6-5; 7 nucleotides line up with TRBD1. Per the germline V gene, CDR1 is MNHEY and CDR2 is SVGAGI. The junction had 2 bases not matched to a gene; V was cut back by 6 bases and J by 3 bases. The CDR3 length is 13 residues.

This chain connects TRBV27 to TRBJ2-7; TRBD1 matches at 10 bases. Per germline, CDR1 MNHEY and CDR2 SMNVEV (reference sequence). The CDR3 sequence is 13 residues long. V gave up 3 bases and J gave up 5 bases; unmatched junction bases: 1. The CDR3 DNA reads TGTGCCAGCAGTTTTGGGACAGGGGACGAGCAGTACTTC. It codes for CASSFGTGDEQYF.

The chain joins TRBV19 to TRBJ2-7; tentative D call: TRBD2 (6 bases). The length of the CDR3 is 15 residues. Germline V gene data show CDR1 as LNHDA and CDR2 as SQIVND (reference sequence). The germline V and J ends were trimmed by 1 base and 4 bases, with 14 bases remaining between them. CDR3 sequence: CASSIAGGADYEQYF. The CDR3 bases are TGTGCCAGTAGTATAGCAGGAGGGGCCGATTACGAGCAGTACTTC.

The rearrangement joins TRBV9 to TRBJ1-1, with D unresolved. This CDR3 region has 16 residues. In germline, CDR1 is SGDLS, CDR2 YYNGEE. V lost 0 bases and J 7 bases, leaving 19 bases between the germline ends. The CDR3 region is CASSVGFRNSGGEAFF. CDR3 DNA sequence: TGTGCCAGCAGCGTAGGCTTTAGAAACTCAGGAGGTGAAGCTTTCTTT.

This clone was recorded once. The gene calls are TRBV10-3 and TRBJ2-3; 10 bases are a match to TRBD2. This CDR3 spans 16 amino acids. Looked up from germline, CDR1 is ENHRY and CDR2 is SYGVKD. V shed 3 bases and J 6 bases; nucleotides not matched to a gene: 9. CDR3 nucleotides: TGTGCCATCAGTGAAACCCCTAGCGGGAGCCCGGATACGCAGTATTTT. It is translated as CAISETPSGSPDTQYF.

CDR3 in amino acids: CASSLLPTGGTQYF. In DNA, the CDR3 is TGTGCCAGCAGCTTACTTCCGACGGGGGGTACGCAGTATTTT. The chain couples TRBV7-3 to TRBJ2-3; TRBD2 aligns across 7 bases. The ends lost 2 bases at V and 8 bases at J; junction bases unmatched: 7. There are 14 residues in the CDR3. Germline lookup yields CDR1 SGHTA and CDR2 FQGTGA.

This clone was found once. The chain has TRBV7-8 and TRBJ2-7, with 10 bases aligning to TRBD2. The CDR3 covers 14 residues. V shed 8 bases, J shed 7 bases, and the junction held 11 bases outside the gene matches. Per germline, CDR1 SGHVS and CDR2 FQNEAQ. This CDR3 is CASQLLAGVYEQYF. The CDR3 region has the DNA TGTGCCAGCCAACTTCTAGCGGGGGTTTATGAGCAGTACTTC.

The chain employs TRBV30 and TRBJ1-5; 7 nucleotides agree with TRBD1. CDR1 and CDR2 (germline): GTSNPN, SVGIG (reference sequence). The CDR3 is 14 amino acids. Losses at the gene ends were 3 bases for V and 4 bases for J; bases not matched to a gene: 6. Here the CDR3 DNA reads TGTGCCTGGAGCCCGGGACAGAAGAATCAGCCCCAGCATTTT. Amino acids: CAWSPGQKNQPQHF.

The V call is TRBV27, the J call TRBJ2-7; 7 positions agree with TRBD2. The trim removed 5 bases at V and 2 bases at J, leaving 3 bases unmatched. This CDR3 has 13 amino acids. Germline V gene lookup returns CDR1 MNHEY and CDR2 SMNVEV (reference sequence). This chain's CDR3 is CASSPGRTYEQYF. The CDR3 nucleotides are TGTGCCAGCAGTCCCGGGAGGACCTACGAGCAGTACTTC.

The chain joins TRBV10-2 to TRBJ2-3, with TRBD2 matching 8 bases. After removal of 3 bases from V and 6 bases from J, the junction contained 8 bases not matched to a gene. Looked up from germline, CDR1 is WSHSY and CDR2 is SAAADI. The CDR3 totals 15 residues. This CDR3 is CASSDPGLGVDTQYF. CDR3 bases: TGCGCCAGCAGTGACCCGGGACTAGGGGTGGATACGCAGTATTTT.

The rearrangement uses TRBV3-1 (or the pseudogene TRBV3-2) and TRBJ2-7; D uncertain. The CDR3 runs to 13 residues. The V gene lost 1 base and the J gene lost 0 bases, with 4 bases spanning the gap. Germline lookup yields CDR1 LGHDT and CDR2 YNNKEL (reference sequence). The CDR3 DNA follows: TGTGCCAGCAGCCAAGGCGTCTCCTACGAGCAGTACTTC. This codes for CASSQGVSYEQYF.

V gene TRBV5-8 combines with J gene TRBJ2-3; 10 bases are shared with TRBD2. With 0 bases clipped from V and 0 bases from J, the junction kept 7 bases outside the gene matches. Germline V CDR1 and CDR2: SGHTS, YDEGEE. The CDR3 extends over 18 amino acids. The CDR3 DNA is TGTGCCAGCAGCTTGGGACTAGCGGGTTATACTAGCACAGATACGCAGTATTTT. The encoded protein is CASSLGLAGYTSTDTQYF.